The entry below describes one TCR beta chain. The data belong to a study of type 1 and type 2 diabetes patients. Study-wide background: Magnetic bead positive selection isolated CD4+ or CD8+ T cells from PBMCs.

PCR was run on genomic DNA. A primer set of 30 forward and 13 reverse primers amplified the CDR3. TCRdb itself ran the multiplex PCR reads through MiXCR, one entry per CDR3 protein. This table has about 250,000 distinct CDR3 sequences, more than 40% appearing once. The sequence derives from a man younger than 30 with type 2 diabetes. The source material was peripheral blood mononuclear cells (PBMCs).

CDR3 bases: TGTGCCAGCAGTCTACTACAGGGGGGCGAGCAGTACTTC. It codes for CASSLLQGGEQYF. The rearrangement uses TRBV2 and TRBJ2-7; 8 nucleotides match TRBD1. V lost 5 bases and J lost 6; bases outside the gene matches: 6. The germline gives CDR1 SNHLY, CDR2 FYNNEI. The CDR3 contains 13 residues.